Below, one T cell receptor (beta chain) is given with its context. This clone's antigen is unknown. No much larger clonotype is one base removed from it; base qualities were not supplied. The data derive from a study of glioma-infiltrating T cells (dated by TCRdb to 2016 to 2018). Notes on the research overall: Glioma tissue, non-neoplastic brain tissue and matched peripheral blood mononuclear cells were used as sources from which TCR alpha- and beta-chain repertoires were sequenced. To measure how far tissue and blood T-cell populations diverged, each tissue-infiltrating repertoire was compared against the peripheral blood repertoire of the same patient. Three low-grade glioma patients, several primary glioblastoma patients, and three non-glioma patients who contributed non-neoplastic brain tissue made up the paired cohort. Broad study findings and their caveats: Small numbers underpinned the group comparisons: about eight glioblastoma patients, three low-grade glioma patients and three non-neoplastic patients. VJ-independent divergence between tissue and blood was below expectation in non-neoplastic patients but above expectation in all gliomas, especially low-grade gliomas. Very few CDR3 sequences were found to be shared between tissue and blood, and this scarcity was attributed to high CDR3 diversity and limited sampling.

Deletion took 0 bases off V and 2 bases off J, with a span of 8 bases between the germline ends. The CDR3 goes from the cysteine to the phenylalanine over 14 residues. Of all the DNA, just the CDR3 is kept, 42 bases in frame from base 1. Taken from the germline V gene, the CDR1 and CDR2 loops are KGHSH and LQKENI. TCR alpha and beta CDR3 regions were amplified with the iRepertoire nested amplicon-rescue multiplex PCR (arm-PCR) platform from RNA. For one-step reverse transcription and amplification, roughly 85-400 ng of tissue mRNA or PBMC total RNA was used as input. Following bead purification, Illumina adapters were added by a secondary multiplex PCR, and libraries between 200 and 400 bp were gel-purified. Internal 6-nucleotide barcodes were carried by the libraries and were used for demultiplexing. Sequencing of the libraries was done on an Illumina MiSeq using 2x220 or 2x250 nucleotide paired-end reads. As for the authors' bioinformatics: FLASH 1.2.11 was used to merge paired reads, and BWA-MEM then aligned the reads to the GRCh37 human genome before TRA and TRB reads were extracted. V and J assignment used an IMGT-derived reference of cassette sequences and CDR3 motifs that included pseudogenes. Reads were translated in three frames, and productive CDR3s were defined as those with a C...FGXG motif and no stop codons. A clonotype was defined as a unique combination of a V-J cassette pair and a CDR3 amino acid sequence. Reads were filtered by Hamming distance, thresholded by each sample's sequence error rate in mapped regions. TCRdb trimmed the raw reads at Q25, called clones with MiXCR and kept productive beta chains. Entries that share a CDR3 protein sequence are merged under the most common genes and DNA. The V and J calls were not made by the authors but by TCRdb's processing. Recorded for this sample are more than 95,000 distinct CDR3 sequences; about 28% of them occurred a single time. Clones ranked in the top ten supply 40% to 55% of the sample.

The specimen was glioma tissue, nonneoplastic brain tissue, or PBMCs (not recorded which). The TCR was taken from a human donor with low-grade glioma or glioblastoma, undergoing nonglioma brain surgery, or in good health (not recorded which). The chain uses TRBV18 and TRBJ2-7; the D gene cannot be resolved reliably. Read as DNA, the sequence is TGTGCCAGCTCACCACCTGAAGGTGCCTACGAGCAGTACTTC. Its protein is CASSPPEGAYEQYF.